The 20 T cell receptor beta chains presented below share a single source sample, sequenced in a study of cytomegalovirus exposure and HLA in healthy donors. Some clones are missing from TCRdb's copy, which holds only in-frame ones; the method was immunoSEQ multiplex PCR. The data show 150,000 to 180,000 clones, with 65% to 90% seen just once and around 20% held by the top ten. The sample consisted of PBMCs. All receptors derive from a man between 18 and 29 years old in good health and CMV-seropositive.

The rearrangement links TRBV5-6 to TRBJ1-4; perhaps TRBD1 as D (6 bases). Trimming left V 4 bases short and J 1 base short, with 11 bases between. This CDR3 has 15 amino acids. Germline V gives CDR1 SGHDT, CDR2 YYEEEE. CDR3 in amino acids: CASSQQGGTNEKLFF. The CDR3 DNA is TGTGCCAGCAGCCAACAGGGCGGAACTAATGAAAAACTGTTTTTT.

This chain connects TRBV5-4 to TRBJ2-1, with a tentative D call TRBD2 (6 bases). The CDR3 is made up of 15 amino acids. Germline CDR1 is SGHNT and CDR2 is YYREEE (reference sequence). Trimming shortened V by 0 bases and J by 2 bases, and 9 bases separated the two germline ends. CDR3 sequence (DNA): TGTGCCAGCAGCTTGGGGGGAGGCGCCTACAATGAGCAGTTCTTC. Protein product: CASSLGGGAYNEQFF.

The chain combines TRBV30 with TRBJ2-3; 9 bases align to TRBD1. Per the germline V gene, CDR1 is GTSNPN and CDR2 is SVGIG (reference sequence). Unmatched junction bases numbered 8, after V lost 3 bases and J lost 4 bases. The CDR3 is 15 amino acids. CDR3 loop: CAWSLTGGRADTQYF. Here the CDR3 DNA reads TGTGCCTGGAGCCTGACAGGGGGGCGGGCAGATACGCAGTATTTT.

The gene calls are TRBV4-3 and TRBJ2-1; tentatively, D is TRBD2 (5 bases). The CDR3 runs to 17 residues. In germline, CDR1 is LGHNA, CDR2 YSLEER. V was clipped by 0 bases and J by 0 bases, with 12 bases between them. The CDR3 spells CASSQDLEGVSYNEQFF. The CDR3, as DNA: TGCGCCAGCAGCCAAGATCTTGAGGGAGTCTCCTACAATGAGCAGTTCTTC.

J is TRBJ1-5 and V is TRBV19; TRBD1 aligns across 8 bases. Per germline, CDR1 LNHDA and CDR2 SQIVND (reference sequence). V lost 5 bases, J lost 4 bases, and 4 bases stayed unmatched. This CDR3 contains 14 residues. The CDR3 protein is CASSYRDRNQPQHF. The CDR3 DNA follows: TGTGCCAGTAGTTACCGGGACAGGAATCAGCCCCAGCATTTT.

The chain is built from TRBV5-6 and TRBJ1-1; TRBD1 agrees at 8 bases. Germline loops: CDR1 SGHDT, CDR2 YYEEEE. This CDR3 comprises 14 residues. Unmatched junction bases numbered 8, after V lost 4 bases and J lost 6 bases. CDR3 bases: TGTGCCAGCAGCGGGGACAGGAGGGAGGCTGAAGCTTTCTTT. Protein product: CASSGDRREAEAFF.

The chain is built from TRBV10-2 and TRBJ2-3, with D possibly matching TRBD2 (6 bases). Per germline, CDR1 WSHSY and CDR2 SAAADI. The CDR3 runs 14 residues. V dropped 7 bases and J dropped 1 base, with 12 bases sitting between them. This CDR3 reads CASIPAGGTDTQYF. The CDR3 bases are TGCGCCAGCATACCAGCGGGCGGCACAGATACGCAGTATTTT.

V usage is TRBV10-1 and J usage is TRBJ2-1, with 9 positions matching TRBD1. CDR1 is WNHNN and CDR2 is SYGVQD in the germline V gene (reference sequence). CDR3 length: 15 amino acids. With V trimmed by 5 bases and J by 3 bases, 5 bases remained unmatched. This chain's CDR3 is CASSKRDRVYNEQFF. For the CDR3, the DNA is TGCGCCAGCAGTAAACGGGACAGGGTCTACAATGAGCAGTTCTTC.

This chain uses TRBV5-1 with TRBJ2-1, with 11 nucleotides matching TRBD2. CDR3 length: 16 residues. V was clipped by 4 bases and J by 0 bases; unmatched bases: 3. Germline V gene sequence: CDR1 SGHRS, CDR2 YFSETQ. Written as DNA, the CDR3 is TGCGCCAGCAGCCTGACTAGCGGGGTCTCCTACAATGAGCAGTTCTTC. Protein product: CASSLTSGVSYNEQFF.

V is TRBV28 and J is TRBJ1-5; D possibly corresponds to TRBD1 (6 bases). Germline V gene sequence: CDR1 MDHEN, CDR2 SYDVKM. The CDR3 contains 15 residues. Deletions cut 4 bases from V and 1 base from J, with 11 bases between. The CDR3 nucleotides are TGTGCCAGCAGTTCGGGGGGGGCAAGCAATCAGCCCCAGCATTTT. Translated: CASSSGGASNQPQHF.

The CDR3 loop reads CASSIVASADTQYF. CDR3 sequence (DNA): TGTGCCAGTAGTATTGTAGCTTCCGCAGATACGCAGTATTTT. The genes are TRBV19 and TRBJ2-3, with no clear D. Germline V gives CDR1 LNHDA, CDR2 SQIVND (reference sequence). Deletions cut 3 bases from V and 4 bases from J, with 11 bases between. This CDR3 is 14 amino acids long.

This CDR3 is CASRKAGATYNEQFF. The CDR3 nucleotides read TGTGCCAGCAGGAAAGCGGGGGCCACCTACAATGAGCAGTTCTTC. The rearrangement uses TRBV6-5 and TRBJ2-1; 8 bases match TRBD2. Germline V CDR1 and CDR2: MNHEY, SVGAGI. This CDR3 is 15 amino acids long. Trimming removed 6 bases from V and 2 bases from J; junction bases left unmatched: 6.

The chain uses TRBV6-5 and TRBJ1-1, with D uncertain. The germline V gene encodes CDR1 MNHEY and CDR2 SVGAGI. The CDR3 is made up of 15 amino acids. The V end was cut by 2 bases, the J end by 4 bases, with 14 bases between. The DNA for the CDR3 is TGTGCCAGCAGTTACAATTTGGGAGGCTCCACTGAAGCTTTCTTT. Its protein product is CASSYNLGGSTEAFF.

The chain uses TRBV11-3 and TRBJ1-2; D remains ambiguous. The ends were cut back, 8 bases at V and 8 bases at J, with 12 bases in the middle. Germline CDR1 and CDR2: SGHNT and YENEEA. The CDR3 is 11 amino acids. CDR3 coding DNA: TGTGCCAGCGAGGCCTGGTGGGGCTACACCTTC. Protein sequence: CASEAWWGYTF.

This clone appeared once. The rearrangement uses TRBV10-2 and TRBJ1-2; weak D call: TRBD1 (5 bases). The CDR3 is 14 amino acids. In germline, CDR1 is WSHSY, CDR2 SAAADI. Trimming removed 7 bases from V and 3 bases from J, with 15 bases in between. The CDR3 spells CASTDGGYDYGYTF. The CDR3 nucleotides are TGCGCCAGCACCGATGGGGGGTACGACTATGGCTACACCTTC.

The V gene is TRBV9, the J gene TRBJ2-1; TRBD2 agrees at 10 bases. V lost 4 bases and J lost 5; bases outside the gene matches: 12. The CDR3 has 17 residues. Germline CDR1 is SGDLS and CDR2 is YYNGEE. CDR3 sequence reads: CASSSSKREGRDNEQFF. For the CDR3, the DNA is TGTGCCAGCAGCTCGTCGAAGCGGGAGGGCAGGGACAATGAGCAGTTCTTC.

The chain employs TRBV7-2 and TRBJ2-7, with 10 bases lining up with TRBD1. The CDR3 covers 14 residues. Germline V CDR1 and CDR2: SGHTA, FQGNSA. V was pared by 4 bases and J by 2 bases, with 2 bases of the junction left unmatched. The CDR3 nucleotides are TGTGCCAGCAGCTCCGGACAGGGGGCCTACGAGCAGTACTTC. It is translated as CASSSGQGAYEQYF. The variable domain in full, completed from reference TRBV7-2 and TRBJ2-7, reads GAGVSQSPSNKVTEKGKDVELRCDPISGHTALYWYRQSLGQGLEFLIYFQGNSAPDKSGLPSDRFSAERTGGSVSTLTIQRTQQEDSAVYLCASSSGQGAYEQYFGPGTRLTVT.

J is TRBJ2-1 and V is TRBV4-1; 11 nucleotides line up with TRBD2. This CDR3 is built from 17 residues. In germline, CDR1 is MGHRA, CDR2 YSYEKL. J gave up 7 bases and V 0 bases, and 8 bases lay outside the gene matches. The CDR3 DNA sequence: TGCGCCAGCAGCCAAGATCCGGCTAGCGGGAGGCAGAATGAGCAGTTCTTC. It yields the protein CASSQDPASGRQNEQFF.

As to this clone: The junction departs from germline at one end; a sequencing error may be responsible. This rearrangement joins TRBV4-3 to TRBJ2-3, with 8 bases that match TRBD2. This CDR3 region has 17 residues. The germline V gene has CDR1 LGHNA and CDR2 YSLEER. In DNA form, the CDR3 reads TGCGCCAGCAGTCAAGATCGGCGGGGGGTTAGCACAGATACGCAGTATTTT. Translation: CASSQDRRGVSTDTQYF.

The CDR3, as DNA: TGTGCCAGTAGTCGCCCGGGACAGGGGGCATCCTACGAGCAGTACTTC. Translation gives CASSRPGQGASYEQYF. The V and J genes are TRBV19 and TRBJ2-7; 12 nucleotides line up with TRBD1. The CDR3 loop spans 16 amino acids. V gave up 5 bases and J gave up 1 base; unmatched junction bases: 6. Germline lookup yields CDR1 LNHDA and CDR2 SQIVND (reference sequence).